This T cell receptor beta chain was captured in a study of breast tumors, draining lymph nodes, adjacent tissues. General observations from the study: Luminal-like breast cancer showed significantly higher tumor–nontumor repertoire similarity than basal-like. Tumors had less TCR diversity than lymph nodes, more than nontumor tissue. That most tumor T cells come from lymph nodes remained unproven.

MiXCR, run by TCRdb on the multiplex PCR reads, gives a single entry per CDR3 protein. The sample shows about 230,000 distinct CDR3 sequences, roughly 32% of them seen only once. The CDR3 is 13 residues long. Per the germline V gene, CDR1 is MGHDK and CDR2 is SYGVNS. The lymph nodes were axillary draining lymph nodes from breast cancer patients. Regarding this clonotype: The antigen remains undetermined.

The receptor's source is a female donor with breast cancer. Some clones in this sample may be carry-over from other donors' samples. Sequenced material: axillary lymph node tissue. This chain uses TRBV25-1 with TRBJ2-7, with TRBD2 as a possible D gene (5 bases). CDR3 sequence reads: CARDGGLVSEQYF. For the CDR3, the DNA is TGTGCTAGAGATGGAGGCCTAGTCAGCGAGCAGTACTTC.